This paragraph covers one TCR beta chain sequence. Its specificity is unknown. The data originate from a study of radiation and T cells in renal cell carcinoma. Trimming at V came to 6 bases and at J to 3 bases, leaving 10 bases not matched to a gene. The germline CDR1 and CDR2 sequences are SGHTA and FQGNSA. The CDR3 has 15 amino acids. Points from the study as a whole: No pretreatment tumor biopsies were available for baseline clonotypes.

Time point: blood 4 weeks post-SBRT, at nephrectomy. Treatment here: 15 Gy SBRT to primary tumor, nephrectomy 4 weeks later. Nephrectomy followed 15 Gy stereotactic body radiation by 4 weeks. This renal cell carcinoma was of the clear cell type. Measured with immunoSEQ multiplex PCR; TCRdb has only the in-frame clones, and not every one. This table has around 180,000 clones, about 87% appearing once. This TCR was recovered from a woman in her forties or fifties with renal cell carcinoma. The V gene is TRBV7-2, the J gene TRBJ2-7, with 8 bases matching TRBD2. This specimen consisted of blood, obtained from a patient whose treatment included radiotherapy and nephrectomy. The CDR3 protein is CASRETSGDYYEQYF. DNA for the CDR3: TGTGCCAGCAGGGAAACTAGCGGTGATTACTACGAGCAGTACTTC.